This T cell receptor beta chain came from a study of T cells in Graves' hyperthyroidism and ophthalmopathy (dated by TCRdb to about 2019). At the level of the whole study: Peripheral blood was sampled at the time of initial diagnosis, prior to any treatment. The study also compared thyroid tissue and blood T-cell repertoires from several Graves' hyperthyroidism patients. Prospective prediction of ophthalmopathy was tested in an independent validation cohort of 18 to 20 hyperthyroidism patients and 15 to 17 patients who later progressed to ophthalmopathy. The 85 to 100 discovery patients were divided at random into training and test sets in a 7:3 ratio. After sampling, hyperthyroidism patients received methimazole starting at 30 mg daily, and ophthalmopathy patients received high-dose intravenous methylprednisolone. According to the paper, TCR Vbeta CDR3 sequencing was carried out on 135 peripheral blood samples, which came from about 45 ophthalmopathy, 70 to 80 hyperthyroidism and about 17 progressor patients. A discovery cohort of about a hundred patients, about 40 with Graves' ophthalmopathy and 55 to 60 with stable Graves' hyperthyroidism, was used to find distinguishing TCR V-J signatures. Results and caveats for the whole study, not just this receptor: No statistical method was used to set the sample size in advance, and investigators knew the group allocation. During validation, the model predicted progression to ophthalmopathy a median of about 6.5 months ahead of onset, with around 71% sensitivity and roughly 75% specificity. A 13 V-J signature model separated ophthalmopathy from stable hyperthyroidism, with approximately 86% sensitivity and 81% to 83% specificity in cross-validation and 80%/75% in testing. Most expanded thyroid clonotypes (frequency above 0.001) were also detected in blood, a finding suggesting that blood repertoires may reflect thyroid immune responses.

Ophthalmopathy patients had moderately to severely active disease, Clinical Activity Score of at least 3, NOSPECS grade of at least 4, and duration under 3 months. Any patient with an uncontrolled infection, another autoimmune disease, pregnancy or lactation was excluded. Diagnoses relied on clinical symptoms, serum thyroxine and TRAb, thyroid ultrasound and orbital computed tomography. Ficoll-Paque density gradient centrifugation was used to isolate PBMCs from around 10 ml of fresh peripheral blood. Trizol reagent was used to extract total RNA, and RNA quality was then checked on an Agilent 2100 Bioanalyzer. Per the germline V gene, SGDLS is the CDR1 and YYNGEE is the CDR2. A distance of 18 bases separates the germline ends of V and J, which lose 4 bases and 1 base respectively. The CDR3 runs 16 amino acids, cysteine and phenylalanine included. The retained sequence is limited to the CDR3, 48 bases, with the frame set at the first base.

Amplification of TCR beta CDR3 regions was carried out from RNA transcripts. For the first round of RT-PCR on the TCR CDR3, the HTBI primer set was used together with the Qiagen OneStep RT-PCR kit. Libraries were constructed in a second round of multiplex PCR, after which size selection and purification were performed. Libraries were sequenced paired-end with 100 bp reads on an Illumina HiSeq2000. In the authors' own workflow: SOAPnuke was used to process the raw data, removing reads that contained adapters or uncalled bases, had a mean Phred below 15, or lacked an exact match to the constant primer or identifier. COPE v1.2.5 was used to merge the high-quality paired reads, and each unique nucleotide sequence was defined as a clonotype. MiTCR v1.1 was used to align the clonotypes against IMGT TRBV, TRBD and TRBJ reference segments. Only V-J combinations with frequency above 0.0001, covering approximately 99% of repertoires, were analysed. A TCS score was defined as the ratio of F50 (clonal expansion) to E x V (chaos), with BLOSUM62-based TCRdist applied between CDR3 peptides within each V-J. Welch's t-statistics and random forest reduced roughly 530 V-J features to around 14, which were used in a naive Bayes classifier (R e1071). Through fastp at Q25 and MiXCR, TCRdb rebuilt clones from the public reads, retaining in-frame beta chains. Records with the same CDR3 protein are collapsed into one entry carrying the most frequent genes and DNA. None of the V and J calls come from the authors' own analysis; TCRdb made them. The sample contains 450,000 to 650,000 distinct CDR3 sequences, 11% to 15% of them found a single time. In total, the top ten clones hold about 7% of the sample.

This clonotype has a handful of counts. Its cognate antigen has yet to be identified. No base qualities exist here, and no much larger clone lies one base off it. Sequencing was carried out using blood. In this chain, TRBV9 is recombined with TRBJ2-7; the D gene is perhaps TRBD2, on 5 matching bases. The sequence was obtained from a woman aged 18 to 35 with Graves' ophthalmopathy. The bases are TGTGCCAGCAGCCCCTTGTCGGCGGGTTCTTCCTACGAGCAGTACTTC. Its translation reads: CASSPLSAGSSYEQYF.